This section outlines one TCR beta chain sequence together with its context. The source of the sample is a study of early T cells in non-severe SARS-CoV-2 infection. Unique molecular identifier tags were affixed to discrete cDNA molecules. TCRdb redid the calling of the 5' RACE reads with MiXCR, one entry per CDR3 protein. The table includes approximately 80,000 distinct CDR3 sequences, over 9.5% detected once. V lost 2 bases to trimming and J lost 2 bases, with 10 bases between them. Germline assignment: CDR1 MNHEY and CDR2 SMNVEV (reference sequence). The CDR3 is 15 amino acids. The sample consisted of whole blood. The chain uses TRBV27 and TRBJ1-5; D perhaps matches TRBD1 (5 bases). This receptor was identified in an adult who was a healthcare worker with PCR-confirmed SARS-CoV-2 infection or an uninfected control (not recorded which). The CDR3: CASSLTRVGNQPQHF. The CDR3, as DNA: TGTGCCAGCAGTTTAACCAGGGTCGGCAATCAGCCCCAGCATTTT.